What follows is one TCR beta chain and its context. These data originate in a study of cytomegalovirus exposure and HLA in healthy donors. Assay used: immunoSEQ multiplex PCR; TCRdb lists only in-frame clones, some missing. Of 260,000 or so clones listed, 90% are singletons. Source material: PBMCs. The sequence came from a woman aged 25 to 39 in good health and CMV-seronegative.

CDR3 sequence (DNA): TGTGCCAGCAGTTTGTGGCCAGACTCCTACGAGCAGTACTTC. It translates to CASSLWPDSYEQYF. The genes are TRBV27 and TRBJ2-7; no reliable D call. The germline gives CDR1 MNHEY, CDR2 SMNVEV (reference sequence). This CDR3 comprises 14 residues. V was pared by 3 bases and J by 0 bases, with 9 bases between.